Presented here are 30 T cell receptor beta chains from one specimen sequenced in a study of early T cells in non-severe SARS-CoV-2 infection. TCRdb processed the 5' RACE reads anew with MiXCR; each CDR3 protein has one entry. The data show roughly 72,000 distinct CDR3 sequences, under 15% seen once. Sequenced material: whole blood, taken at baseline. The receptors derive from an adult who was a healthcare worker with PCR-confirmed SARS-CoV-2 infection or an uninfected control (not recorded which).

This clonotype was seen a few times. V is TRBV7-2 and J is TRBJ2-5; the D is unclear. V was shortened by 2 bases and J by 7 bases, with 5 bases between the two germline ends. This CDR3 is 11 amino acids long. Germline V gene data show CDR1 as SGHTA and CDR2 as FQGNSA. The DNA of the CDR3 is TGTGCCAGCAGCTTATCGGCGACCCAGTACTTC. Protein sequence: CASSLSATQYF.

The rearrangement links TRBV18 to TRBJ1-1; the D is unclear. The CDR3 is 16 residues long. Germline V gives CDR1 KGHSH, CDR2 LQKENI. The V gene lost 3 bases and the J gene lost 3 bases, with 17 bases spanning the gap. CDR3 bases: TGTGCCAGCTCACCCCTACCAGGAGACTCTTACACTGAAGCTTTCTTT. Translation gives CASSPLPGDSYTEAFF.

This clonotype was found many times. The J gene is TRBJ1-3, the V gene TRBV28, with TRBD1 as a possible D gene (6 bases). Germline values: CDR1 MDHEN, CDR2 SYDVKM. This CDR3 is 16 amino acids long. Between the trimmed V and J ends, which lost 5 bases and 4 bases, there was a span of 18 bases. CDR3 coding DNA: TGTGCCAGCAGTGAGCAGGGGCCCTACGTCGGAAACACCATATATTTT. Translated: CASSEQGPYVGNTIYF.

Only a few counts were recorded for this clonotype. The genes are TRBV5-1 and TRBJ2-3; 7 bases match TRBD1. CDR3 length: 15 amino acids. V lost 1 base, J lost 4 bases, and 6 bases stayed unmatched. The V gene's germline CDR1 is SGHRS and CDR2 YFSETQ. In DNA form, the CDR3 reads TGCGCCAGCAGCTTGTACGGACAGGCATCAGATACGCAGTATTTT. It yields the protein CASSLYGQASDTQYF.

This clonotype was found many times. CDR3 protein: CASSLRTGGVNTEAFF. The CDR3 DNA is TGTGCCAGCAGCTTACGGACCGGCGGGGTGAACACTGAAGCTTTCTTT. J is TRBJ1-1 and V is TRBV11-2; D not resolved. This CDR3 has 16 amino acids. The V end was cut by 2 bases, the J end by 0 bases, with 13 bases between. Per the germline V gene, CDR1 is SGHAT and CDR2 is FQNNGV.

This clonotype was seen at least ten times. The V gene is TRBV6-5, the J gene TRBJ1-6, with D unresolved. CDR1 MNHEY and CDR2 SVGAGI come from the germline V gene. This CDR3 spans 16 amino acids. V lost 0 bases and J lost 10, with 16 bases in between. CDR3 DNA sequence: TGTGCCAGCAGTTACTCGTGGGTCGGGGTTAGCTCACCCCTCCACTTT. It translates to CASSYSWVGVSSPLHF.

This clonotype was detected only a few times. The CDR3 here is CASSLRWDRANTGELFF. For the CDR3, the DNA is TGTGCCAGCAGCTTACGGTGGGACAGGGCGAACACCGGGGAGCTGTTTTTT. The gene calls are TRBV11-2 and TRBJ2-2; 9 nucleotides agree with TRBD1. The length of the CDR3 is 17 residues. The germline V gene has CDR1 SGHAT and CDR2 FQNNGV. Losses at the gene ends were 2 bases for V and 0 bases for J; bases not matched to a gene: 4.

The chain uses TRBV19 and TRBJ2-1; D unclear. The CDR3 is 15 residues long. Deletions cut 3 bases from V and 0 bases from J, with 9 bases between. The germline V gene encodes CDR1 LNHDA and CDR2 SQIVND (reference sequence). The CDR3 coding sequence is TGTGCCAGTAGTATTGGCAGGAGCTCCTACAATGAGCAGTTCTTC. Its translation is CASSIGRSSYNEQFF. Together with reference TRBV19 and TRBJ2-1, the CDR3 gives the full variable domain: DGGITQSPKYLFRKEGQNVTLSCEQNLNHDAMYWYRQDPGQGLRLIYYSQIVNDFQKGDIAEGYSVSREKKESFPLTVTSAQKNPTAFYLCASSIGRSSYNEQFFGPGTRLTVL.

The CDR3 spells CASSPLQGARQDTQYF. The CDR3 nucleotides are TGTGCCAGCTCACCACTACAGGGGGCGCGACAAGATACGCAGTATTTT. This rearrangement joins TRBV18 to TRBJ2-3, with 9 positions matching TRBD1. This CDR3 comprises 16 residues. Germline loops: CDR1 KGHSH, CDR2 LQKENI. V lost 1 base and J lost 5; bases outside the gene matches: 7.

This clonotype was seen at least ten times. The V gene is TRBV4-1, the J gene TRBJ2-1; tentative D call: TRBD2 (6 bases). V lost 0 bases, J lost 15 bases, and 18 bases lay in between. The CDR3 covers 14 residues. The germline V gene encodes CDR1 MGHRA and CDR2 YSYEKL. Here the CDR3 reads CASSQEVWGGKRFF. The CDR3 nucleotides are TGCGCCAGCAGCCAAGAAGTTTGGGGCGGGAAGCGGTTCTTC.

By its share, this clonotype is medium-sized. The chain combines TRBV5-1 with TRBJ1-6; D is unclear. The CDR3 is made up of 16 amino acids. The V end was cut by 4 bases, the J end by 0 bases, with 11 bases between. Germline loops: CDR1 SGHRS, CDR2 YFSETQ. CDR3 loop: CASSLGANSYNSPLHF. The CDR3 coding sequence is TGCGCCAGCAGCCTGGGTGCGAACTCCTATAATTCACCCCTCCACTTT.

This clonotype was found a few times. The chain combines TRBV6-5 with TRBJ2-1; weak D call: TRBD1 (5 bases). There are 13 residues in the CDR3. The germline V gene has CDR1 MNHEY and CDR2 SVGAGI. The ends were cut back, 5 bases at V and 7 bases at J, with 12 bases in the middle. The CDR3 spells CASSPDRQNEQFF. In nucleotides, the CDR3 is TGTGCCAGCAGTCCCGACAGACAGAATGAGCAGTTCTTC.

This clonotype was detected only a few times. V is TRBV27 and J is TRBJ2-3; D not certain. The V end lost 1 base, the J end lost 4 bases, and 9 bases lay between the germline ends. From germline, CDR1 is MNHEY and CDR2 SMNVEV (reference sequence). This CDR3 region has 14 residues. CDR3 loop: CASSLFFPPDTQYF. The DNA of the CDR3 is TGTGCCAGCAGTTTATTTTTCCCGCCAGATACGCAGTATTTT.

This clonotype has a single count. The chain uses TRBV12-3 or TRBV12-4 and TRBJ2-3; TRBD1 might be the D (6 bases). The V gene lost 1 base and the J gene lost 8 bases, with 10 bases spanning the gap. This CDR3 spans 13 amino acids. The CDR3 coding sequence is TGTGCCAGCAGTTTAGTGGGGGCAAGTACGCAGTATTTT. This codes for CASSLVGASTQYF.

The sample holds a few counts of this clonotype. The chain has TRBV7-2 and TRBJ2-3; tentatively, D is TRBD2 (7 bases). Germline assignment: CDR1 SGHTA and CDR2 FQGNSA. The CDR3 covers 17 residues. Deletions cut 3 bases from V and 4 bases from J, with 20 bases between. The DNA of the CDR3 is TGTGCCAGCAGCTTGGCACAAGGGGGAGGGGTTGCAGATACGCAGTATTTT. It yields the protein CASSLAQGGGVADTQYF.

The chain recombines TRBV6-6 with TRBJ2-3, with a tentative D call TRBD2 (6 bases). Per the germline V gene, CDR1 is MNHNY and CDR2 is SVGAGI (reference sequence). The CDR3 runs to 12 residues. Trimming took off 6 bases at V and 5 bases at J, with 9 bases between the two ends. CDR3 protein: CASRAAGDTQYF. CDR3 DNA: TGTGCCAGCAGAGCAGCGGGAGATACGCAGTATTTT.

This clonotype was seen a few times. This could be a read error, since a much larger clone is one nucleotide away. J is TRBJ2-5 and V is TRBV7-8; no clear D. The V end was cut by 1 base, the J end by 5 bases, with 2 bases between. The germline V gene encodes CDR1 SGHVS and CDR2 FQNEAQ. This CDR3 comprises 11 residues. The CDR3 reads CASSLDETQYF. Written as DNA, the CDR3 is TGTGCCAGCAGCTTAGATGAGACCCAGTACTTC.

The chain employs TRBV7-6 and TRBJ2-1; D uncertain. V was pared by 1 base and J by 0 bases, with 13 bases between. Germline CDR1 and CDR2: SGHVS and FNYEAQ. The CDR3 has 17 residues. CDR3 protein: CASSLVYPESSYNEQFF. The CDR3 bases are TGTGCCAGCAGCTTAGTTTATCCGGAGAGCTCCTACAATGAGCAGTTCTTC.

This clonotype was found a few times. J is TRBJ2-3 and V is TRBV7-8; D is perhaps TRBD1 or TRBD2 (5 bases each). V lost 3 bases and J 2 bases, leaving 12 bases between the germline ends. CDR3 length: 15 amino acids. Per germline, CDR1 SGHVS and CDR2 FQNEAQ. CDR3 sequence reads: CASSFMRGNTDTQYF. For the CDR3, the DNA is TGTGCCAGCAGCTTTATGAGGGGAAACACAGATACGCAGTATTTT.

The rearrangement joins TRBV7-2 to TRBJ1-1; possibly TRBD1 for D (6 bases). This CDR3 is 15 amino acids long. The germline V and J ends were trimmed by 3 bases and 0 bases, with 11 bases remaining between them. CDR1 is SGHTA and CDR2 is FQGNSA in the germline V gene. The CDR3 is CASSFSGTMNTEAFF. Written as DNA, the CDR3 is TGTGCCAGCAGCTTTTCCGGGACAATGAACACTGAAGCTTTCTTT.

The chain uses TRBV20-1 and TRBJ2-6; D might be TRBD2 (5 bases). The CDR3 loop spans 14 amino acids. CDR1 and CDR2 (germline): DFQATT, SNEGSKA (reference sequence). The V gene lost 6 bases and the J gene lost 1 base, with 10 bases spanning the gap. Here the CDR3 DNA reads TGCAGTGCCCGAGGGCTTTCTGGGGCCAACGTCCTGACTTTC. Protein product: CSARGLSGANVLTF.

The chain combines TRBV7-2 with TRBJ2-1, with 11 nucleotides matching TRBD2. With V trimmed by 0 bases and J by 8 bases, 6 bases remained unmatched. The CDR3 loop spans 16 amino acids. CDR1 is SGHTA, CDR2 FQGNSA, per germline. Here the CDR3 reads CASSLAELAGVDEQFF. CDR3 sequence (DNA): TGTGCCAGCAGCTTAGCTGAACTAGCGGGGGTCGATGAGCAGTTCTTC. The complete variable domain, with remaining parts taken from reference TRBV7-2 and TRBJ2-1, reads GAGVSQSPSNKVTEKGKDVELRCDPISGHTALYWYRQSLGQGLEFLIYFQGNSAPDKSGLPSDRFSAERTGGSVSTLTIQRTQQEDSAVYLCASSLAELAGVDEQFFGPGTRLTVL.

The table lists this clonotype with a few counts. The rearrangement uses TRBV18 and TRBJ1-5; D remains ambiguous. V lost 2 bases, J lost 0 bases, and 8 bases lay in between. The CDR3 totals 15 residues. Germline CDR1 reads KGHSH; CDR2 reads LQKENI. CDR3 sequence reads: CASSPGQDSNQPQHF. The DNA of the CDR3 is TGTGCCAGCTCACCAGGGCAGGATAGCAATCAGCCCCAGCATTTT.

This clonotype turned up a few times. V is TRBV2 and J is TRBJ2-2; D unclear. V shed 6 bases and J shed 0 bases, with 11 bases lying between them. Germline loops: CDR1 SNHLY, CDR2 FYNNEI. The CDR3 has 15 amino acids. CDR3 sequence (DNA): TGTGCCAGCAGCTACGGACGGGCGAACACCGGGGAGCTGTTTTTT. Protein: CASSYGRANTGELFF.

The chain is built from TRBV28 and TRBJ1-1; no clear D. Trimming cost V 8 bases and J 4 bases, with 17 bases left between them. The germline gives CDR1 MDHEN, CDR2 SYDVKM. The CDR3 spans 14 residues. CDR3 region: CASVSHGVLTEAFF. CDR3 DNA sequence: TGTGCCAGCGTAAGTCATGGGGTCCTCACTGAAGCTTTCTTT.

The chain joins TRBV19 to TRBJ2-7; D is possibly TRBD1 or TRBD2 (5 bases each). Between the trimmed V and J ends, which lost 5 bases and 9 bases, there was a span of 20 bases. The CDR3 totals 14 residues. From germline, CDR1 is LNHDA and CDR2 SQIVND (reference sequence). Here the CDR3 reads CASSDEGPWVRQYF. In DNA, the CDR3 is TGTGCCAGTAGTGACGAGGGACCTTGGGTGCGGCAGTACTTC.

This sequence joins TRBV5-8 and TRBJ1-5, with D unclear. The CDR3 runs 14 residues. The germline gives CDR1 SGHTS, CDR2 YDEGEE. Trimming stripped 4 bases from V and 3 bases from J, with 11 bases between. This CDR3 reads CASSLLLNNQPQHF. In DNA form, the CDR3 reads TGTGCCAGCAGCCTATTACTTAACAATCAGCCCCAGCATTTT.

This clonotype occurred a few times. V is TRBV5-1 and J is TRBJ1-2; 8 bases agree with TRBD1. J gave up 4 bases and V 3 bases, and 5 bases lay outside the gene matches. Germline CDR1 reads SGHRS; CDR2 reads YFSETQ. This CDR3 comprises 14 residues. The CDR3 region has the DNA TGCGCCAGCAGCTCGGACAGGGCCGTCTATGGCTACACCTTC. Amino acid sequence: CASSSDRAVYGYTF.

This clonotype has a count of ten or more. The rearrangement uses TRBV12-3 or TRBV12-4 and TRBJ2-2; 8 bases line up with TRBD2. V dropped 6 bases and J dropped 6; count of bases not matched to a gene: 3. The CDR3 runs to 13 residues. CDR3 bases: TGTGCCAGCAGGCCGACTAGCGCCGGGGAGCTGTTTTTT. Amino acid sequence: CASRPTSAGELFF.

The chain employs TRBV5-5 and TRBJ1-5; D might be TRBD1 (5 bases). V was clipped by 2 bases and J by 3 bases, with 12 bases between them. The CDR3 extends over 15 amino acids. Germline assignment: CDR1 SGHKS and CDR2 YYEKEE (reference sequence). CDR3 nucleotides: TGTGCCAGCAGCTTTGAGGCAGGGTTCAATCAGCCCCAGCATTTT. This codes for CASSFEAGFNQPQHF.